This T cell receptor (beta chain) is from a study of blood T cell repertoires in COVID-19. Clones were read by immunoSEQ multiplex PCR, and TCRdb kept only the in-frame ones, dropping some. The sample has a few hundred thousand clones; around 90% are singletons. This clone was seen only once. There are 16 residues in the CDR3. With 0 bases removed from V and 5 bases from J, the gap between germline ends came to 15 bases. Germline V lookup: CDR1 SGHDN, CDR2 FVKESK. Donors in Cohort 3 who had recovered were those with two negative PCRs, healthcare professional clearance, or resolution of their symptoms.

Sequenced material: PBMCs or T cells enriched from blood (not recorded which). The genes are TRBV14 and TRBJ2-3; D is undetermined. The clonotype originates from a young woman who had recovered from COVID-19. CDR3 amino acids: CASSQEGPFQGDTQYF. As DNA, the CDR3 is TGTGCCAGCAGCCAAGAGGGCCCTTTTCAAGGAGATACGCAGTATTTT.